This T cell receptor (beta chain) was documented in a study of Ad26.COV2.S vaccination and SARS-CoV-2 variants. On the study more broadly: The Ad26.COV2.S arm of the COV1001 trial was where the donor was placed. Dosing was one shot or two shots 56 days apart.

Measured with immunoSEQ multiplex PCR; TCRdb has only the in-frame clones, and not every one. Of about 350,000 clones in the sample, 85% are singletons; the top ten hold 3.3%. Treatment here: roughly 19 received Ad26.COV2.S at low or high dose, single or two shots; roughly five received placebo; per-sample allocation not given. Sampling occurred on day 63 after the first vaccine or placebo injection. This Boston cohort included adults aged 18-55 years. The receptor's source is a person aged 18 to 59 who received the Ad26.COV2.S COVID-19 vaccine or a placebo. The material sequenced was peripheral blood, taken in a trial of Ad26.COV2.S vaccine versus placebo.

Here the CDR3 DNA reads TGCGCCAGCAGCCCACAGGGGGTGGCAACTAATGAAAAACTGTTTTTT. This sequence encodes CASSPQGVATNEKLFF. The gene calls are TRBV5-1 and TRBJ1-4; 8 positions match TRBD1. Germline lookup yields CDR1 SGHRS and CDR2 YFSETQ. Losses at the gene ends were 4 bases for V and 0 bases for J; bases not matched to a gene: 5. The CDR3 extends over 16 amino acids.